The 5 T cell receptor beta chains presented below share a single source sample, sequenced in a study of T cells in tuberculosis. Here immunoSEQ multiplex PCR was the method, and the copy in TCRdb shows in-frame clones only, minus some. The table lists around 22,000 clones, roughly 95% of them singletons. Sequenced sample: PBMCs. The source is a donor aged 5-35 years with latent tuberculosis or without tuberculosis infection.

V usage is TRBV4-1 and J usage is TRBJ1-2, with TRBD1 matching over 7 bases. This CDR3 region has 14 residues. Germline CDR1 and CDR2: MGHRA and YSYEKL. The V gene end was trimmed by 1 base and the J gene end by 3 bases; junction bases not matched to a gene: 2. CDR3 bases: TGCGCCAGCAGCCAAGTGACAGGGTACTATGGCTACACCTTC. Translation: CASSQVTGYYGYTF.

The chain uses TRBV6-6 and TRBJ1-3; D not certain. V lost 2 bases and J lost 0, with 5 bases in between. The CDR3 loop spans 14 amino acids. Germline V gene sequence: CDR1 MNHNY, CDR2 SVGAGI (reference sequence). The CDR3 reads CASSYGLSGNTIYF. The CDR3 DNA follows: TGTGCCAGCAGTTACGGGCTCTCTGGAAACACCATATATTTT.

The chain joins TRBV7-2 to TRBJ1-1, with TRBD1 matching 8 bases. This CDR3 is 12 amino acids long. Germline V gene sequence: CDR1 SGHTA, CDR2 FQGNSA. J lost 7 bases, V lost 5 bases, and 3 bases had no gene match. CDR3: CASSHTGGEAFF. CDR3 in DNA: TGTGCCAGCAGCCATACAGGGGGTGAAGCTTTCTTT.

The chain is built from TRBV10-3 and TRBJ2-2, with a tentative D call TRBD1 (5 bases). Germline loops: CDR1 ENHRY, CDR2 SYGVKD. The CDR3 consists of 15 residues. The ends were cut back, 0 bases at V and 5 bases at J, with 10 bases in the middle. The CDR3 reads CAISESSGNTGELFF. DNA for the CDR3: TGTGCCATCAGTGAGTCCTCAGGGAATACCGGGGAGCTGTTTTTT.

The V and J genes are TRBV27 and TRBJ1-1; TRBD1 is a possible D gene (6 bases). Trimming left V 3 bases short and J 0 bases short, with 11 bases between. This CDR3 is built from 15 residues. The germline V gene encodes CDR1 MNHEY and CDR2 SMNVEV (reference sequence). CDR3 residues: CASSFTGILNTEAFF. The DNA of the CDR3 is TGTGCCAGCAGTTTCACAGGGATTTTGAACACTGAAGCTTTCTTT.